The rows below give T cell receptor beta chains drawn from one sample of a study of cytomegalovirus exposure and HLA in healthy donors. The method was immunoSEQ multiplex PCR; TCRdb's version includes in-frame clones alone and lacks a portion of them. The sample lists 75,000 to 100,000 clones; around 81% were seen once. The sequenced sample consisted of PBMCs. Source of these receptors: a man in his forties or fifties in good health and CMV-seropositive. Both conserved end residues are part of each CDR3. The D gene is left open where the match is weak. Not all rows give a size; the values are once, few, many and, for expanded clones, a class.

D	V	J	size	DNA	CDR3
NA	TRBV30	TRBJ1-6	once	TGTGCCTGGAAACGTTGGACCGGAACAGGGAGCTCCTATAATTCACCCCTCCACTTT	CAWKRWTGTGSSYNSPLHF
TRBD1	TRBV5-4	TRBJ2-1	once	TGTGCCAGCAGTACCGGGACAGGGGGTGCGTATAGGAATGAGCAGTTCTTC	CASSTGTGGAYRNEQFF
TRBD1	TRBV9	TRBJ1-1	NA	TGTGCCAGCAGCATAGGACAGGGACTGACTGAAGCTTTCTTT	CASSIGQGLTEAFF
NA	TRBV21-1	TRBJ1-1	NA	TGTGCCAGCAGCAAAGGTCGGAGGAACACTGAAGCTTTCTTT	CASSKGRRNTEAFF
TRBD1	TRBV5-6	TRBJ1-6	NA	TGTGCCAGCAGCTCCCGGGACAGGGGGCCGGCCCTCCACTTT	CASSSRDRGPALHF
NA	TRBV4-2	TRBJ2-1	NA	TGTGCCAGCAGCGGAGCCGGTGGTGAGCAGTTCTTC	CASSGAGGEQFF
NA	TRBV4-1	TRBJ2-7	NA	TGCGCCAGCAGCCAAGATATCAGGGAAAGCCCCTACGAGCAGTACTTC	CASSQDIRESPYEQYF
NA	TRBV6-5	TRBJ1-1	NA	TGTGCCAGCAGTTTCCAAGGTCGGGGGTTCGGCACTGAAGCTTTCTTT	CASSFQGRGFGTEAFF
TRBD1	TRBV2	TRBJ2-1	NA	TGTGCCAGCAGTTCTGGACAGGGGGCCTACAATGAGCAGTTCTTC	CASSSGQGAYNEQFF
TRBD2	TRBV15	TRBJ2-7	NA	TGTGCCACCAGCAGAGAATCGGCGGGAGGGACCTACGAGCAGTACTTC	CATSRESAGGTYEQYF
NA	TRBV14	TRBJ2-1	NA	TGTGCCAGCAGCGTACGAGGGAGGAATGAGCAGTTCTTC	CASSVRGRNEQFF
NA	TRBV6-6	TRBJ1-1	NA	TGTGCCAGCAGTCGCCTACTAAATATGAACACTGAAGCTTTCTTT	CASSRLLNMNTEAFF
NA	TRBV7-9	TRBJ2-1	once	TGTGCCAGCAGCTTACAAGAGGTCGGGGAGCAGTTCTTC	CASSLQEVGEQFF
NA	TRBV4-1	TRBJ2-1	NA	TGCGCCAGCAGCCAAGATCTTGGGGGGGCCTCCTACAATGAGCAGTTCTTC	CASSQDLGGASYNEQFF
NA	TRBV6-6	TRBJ2-1	NA	TGTGCCAGCGGAACTCGGGGGGCTGGGAGATATGAGCAGTTCTTC	CASGTRGAGRYEQFF
NA	TRBV11-2	TRBJ1-1	few	TGTGCCAGCAGCCTGAGGCCGGTGGGCACTGAAGCTTTCTTT	CASSLRPVGTEAFF
NA	TRBV5-1	TRBJ1-1	NA	TGCGCCAGCAGGGCGACAGGTCGGGACACTGAAGCTTTCTTT	CASRATGRDTEAFF
TRBD2	TRBV11-3	TRBJ2-2	NA	TGTGCCAGCAGCTTCTCTAGCGGAGGGACCGGGGAGCTGTTTTTT	CASSFSSGGTGELFF
TRBD1	TRBV19	TRBJ1-4	few	TGTGCCAGTAGTCCCACCGGACAGGGGGCTTCGGAAAAACTGTTTTTT	CASSPTGQGASEKLFF
NA	TRBV11-2	TRBJ2-2	NA	TGTGCCAGCAGCTCATACAGGGAAAGGAGCACCGGGGAGCTGTTTTTT	CASSSYRERSTGELFF
NA	TRBV30	TRBJ2-7	NA	TGTGCCTGGAGTTCCGAAAGACGGGGCTCCTACGAGCAGTACTTC	CAWSSERRGSYEQYF
TRBD1	TRBV6-6	TRBJ1-1	few	TGTGCCAGCAGTTACGGACAGGGGGCGAATACTGAAGCTTTCTTT	CASSYGQGANTEAFF
TRBD2	TRBV6-5	TRBJ2-2	NA	TGTGCCAGCCGGGGGGAAACGAACACCGGGGAGCTGTTTTTT	CASRGETNTGELFF
TRBD1	TRBV6-5	TRBJ2-7	NA	TGTGCCAGCAGTTACGACAGGGGACCCTACGAGCAGTACTTC	CASSYDRGPYEQYF
NA	TRBV6-1	TRBJ2-1	NA	TGTGCCAGCTCCCTAAGCTCCTACAATGAGCAGTTCTTC	CASSLSSYNEQFF
NA	TRBV7-9	TRBJ1-2	once	TGTGCCAGCAGCCCAGGGAAACCTTATGGCTACACCTTC	CASSPGKPYGYTF
NA	TRBV27	TRBJ2-3	NA	TGTGCCAGCAGGGACTTAACAGATACGCAGTATTTT	CASRDLTDTQYF
NA	TRBV5-5	TRBJ2-3	NA	TGTGCCAGCAGCCCGTTCGGGCAGGGAAGCACAGATACGCAGTATTTT	CASSPFGQGSTDTQYF
TRBD2	TRBV18	TRBJ2-3	NA	TGTGCCAGCTCACCTCAAGCGGGACGGACAGATACGCAGTATTTT	CASSPQAGRTDTQYF
NA	TRBV5-1	TRBJ1-5	NA	TGCGCCAGCAGCCCTGACAGTCGGAATCAGCCCCAGCATTTT	CASSPDSRNQPQHF
NA	TRBV19	TRBJ2-5	NA	TGTGCCAGTAGTATTACTAGCCCGGAGACCCAGTACTTC	CASSITSPETQYF
TRBD2	TRBV19	TRBJ2-3	NA	TGTGCCAGTAGTGCCTCTAGCGGATTCACAGATACGCAGTATTTT	CASSASSGFTDTQYF
NA	TRBV6-5	TRBJ1-2	NA	TGTGCCAGCAGTTACTCGTTACAGGCCAGGACGTATGGCTACACCTTC	CASSYSLQARTYGYTF
TRBD2	TRBV5-4	TRBJ2-5	NA	TGTGCCAGCAGCTTGGCCTCGGGACTAGGCGCTCCGTTGACCCAGTACTTC	CASSLASGLGAPLTQYF
NA	TRBV29-1	TRBJ2-2	NA	TGCAGCGTTGAAGATCGTTTCAGAAGGAACACCGGGGAGCTGTTTTTT	CSVEDRFRRNTGELFF
NA	TRBV5-4	TRBJ1-2	NA	TGTGCCAGCAGCCTAGACAGAACGAACGGCTACACCTTC	CASSLDRTNGYTF
TRBD1	TRBV18	TRBJ2-7	once	TGTGCCAGCTCCCCACCGGGACAGCTTTACGAGCAGTACTTC	CASSPPGQLYEQYF
NA	TRBV6-1	TRBJ2-4	NA	TGTGCCAGCAGTGAGGGGCAGGGTATCATAATAAGGGGGTACTTC	CASSEGQGIIIRGYF
TRBD1	TRBV13	TRBJ2-5	NA	TGTGCCAGCAGTAAGACGGGACAGGGGGCTGGGACCCAGTACTTC	CASSKTGQGAGTQYF
NA	TRBV10-2	TRBJ1-5	NA	TGCGCCAGCAGTGCAGTCAATAGCAATCAGCCCCAGCATTTT	CASSAVNSNQPQHF
TRBD1	TRBV5-4	TRBJ1-4	NA	TGTGCCAGCAGCTGGACAGGGGGCCACAATGAAAAACTGTTTTTT	CASSWTGGHNEKLFF
NA	TRBV28	TRBJ2-1	NA	TGTGCCAGCAGCCCGGTTCAGGAAGGGAGCTCCTACAATGAGCAGTTCTTC	CASSPVQEGSSYNEQFF
NA	TRBV9	TRBJ1-1	NA	TGTGCCAGCAGCATACAGGCTTCGGGCACTGAAGCTTTCTTT	CASSIQASGTEAFF
NA	TRBV21-1	TRBJ1-3	NA	TGTGCCAGCAGGTCCCTACAGGGCACCATATATTTT	CASRSLQGTIYF
NA	TRBV28	TRBJ1-4	NA	TGTGCCAGCAGTTACAGACCCAGAAATGAAAAACTGTTTTTT	CASSYRPRNEKLFF
NA	TRBV29-1	TRBJ1-4	NA	TGCAGCGTTCGGTCCGGGTTAAATGAAAAACTGTTTTTT	CSVRSGLNEKLFF
TRBD2	TRBV6-4	TRBJ2-1	few	TGTGCCAGCAGTGACTTTGCGGGGGGTTCGGATGAGCAGTTCTTC	CASSDFAGGSDEQFF
NA	TRBV6-6	TRBJ2-1	once	TGTGCCAGCAGCCAAGCTAGTGTTGAGCAGTTCTTC	CASSQASVEQFF
TRBD1	TRBV14	TRBJ2-1	once	TGTGCCAGCAGCCAACCCCAAGGACAGGGAATGAATGAGCAGTTCTTC	CASSQPQGQGMNEQFF
TRBD1	TRBV18	TRBJ2-5	NA	TGTGCCAGCTCACCATGGACAGGAGAAAAAGAGACCCAGTACTTC	CASSPWTGEKETQYF
NA	TRBV28	TRBJ2-7	NA	TGTGCCAGCAGTTCCCCCCAGGGGCTTGTCAACGAGCAGTACTTC	CASSSPQGLVNEQYF
TRBD1	TRBV6-1	TRBJ1-4	NA	TGTGCCAGCAGTGAAGAGCCCCCGGACAGGGGGCGAAAACTGTTTTTT	CASSEEPPDRGRKLFF
NA	TRBV5-1	TRBJ2-2	NA	TGCGCCAGCAGCTTGGAACCAGGTTCCGACGGGGAGCTGTTTTTT	CASSLEPGSDGELFF
TRBD1	TRBV11-1	TRBJ2-7	NA	TGTGCCAGCAGCCCCGACAGGGAACCTATCGGGCAGTACTTC	CASSPDREPIGQYF
NA	TRBV7-9	TRBJ1-5	NA	TGTGCCAGCAGCGCCGGCCGGGTATTGGGGCCCCAGCATTTT	CASSAGRVLGPQHF
TRBD1	TRBV11-2	TRBJ2-3	NA	TGTGCCAGCAGCTTGTCCGGGACAGGGGGCACAGATACGCAGTATTTT	CASSLSGTGGTDTQYF
TRBD1	TRBV18	TRBJ1-1	once	TGTGCCAGCTCACCGGAAAGGGGGCTGAACACTGAAGCTTTCTTT	CASSPERGLNTEAFF
NA	TRBV5-1	TRBJ1-5	NA	TGCGCCAGCAGCTTGGGCGGGGAACAGCCCCAGCATTTT	CASSLGGEQPQHF
TRBD1	TRBV5-6	TRBJ2-3	once	TGTGCCAGCAGCTTTAGGGGGACAGGGAAAGCCACAGATACGCAGTATTTT	CASSFRGTGKATDTQYF